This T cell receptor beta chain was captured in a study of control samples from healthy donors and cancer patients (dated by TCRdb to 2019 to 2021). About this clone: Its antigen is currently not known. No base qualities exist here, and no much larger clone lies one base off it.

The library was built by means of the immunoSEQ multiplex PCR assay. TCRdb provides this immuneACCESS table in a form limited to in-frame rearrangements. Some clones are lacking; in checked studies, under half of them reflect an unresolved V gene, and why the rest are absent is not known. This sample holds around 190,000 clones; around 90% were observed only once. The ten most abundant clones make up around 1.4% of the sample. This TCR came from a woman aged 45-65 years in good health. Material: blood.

The CDR3 has the sequence CASSPEGFNYGYTF. The nucleotides read TGTGCCAGCTCACCCGAGGGGTTCAACTATGGCTACACCTTC. The V and J segments used are TRBV18 and TRBJ1-2, with TRBD1 as a weak D call on 5 bases. Deletion took 3 bases off V and 2 bases off J, with a span of 10 bases between the germline ends. The CDR1 and CDR2 encoded by the germline V gene are KGHSH and LQKENI. Including the terminal cysteine and phenylalanine, the CDR3 comprises 14 residues. Of all the DNA, just the CDR3 is kept, 42 bases in frame from base 1.